This T cell receptor (beta chain) emerged from a study of shared clonotypes between healthy human individuals. Study outcomes and limitations: Clonotypes that were shared across a few donors made up about 5.1% of naive CD4 clonotypes. The represented genetic and exposure-history diversity was limited by the small number of donors.

At deep level, the assay was performed. The repertoire was sequenced with immunoSEQ multiplex PCR; TCRdb's copy has only in-frame clones and lacks some. The sample lists fewer than 1.8 million clones, 98% occurring once. About this clone: Its antigen is not identified.

Germline V gene lookup returns CDR1 MDHEN and CDR2 SYDVKM. Trimming pared 3 bases from V and 1 base from J, leaving 9 bases between. This CDR3 is 14 amino acids long. Splitting of CD4+ cells produced CD45RA+ naive and CD45RA-negative memory subsets. Sequences were obtained from naive CD4+ T cells sorted from blood. Subset meaning: CD45RA+ positively selected. The chain has TRBV28 and TRBJ1-1; D uncertain. The clonotype comes from a young man in good health. CDR3 sequence (DNA): TGTGCCAGCAGTTTTTCGGCCGAGAACACTGAAGCTTTCTTT. This translates into CASSFSAENTEAFF.